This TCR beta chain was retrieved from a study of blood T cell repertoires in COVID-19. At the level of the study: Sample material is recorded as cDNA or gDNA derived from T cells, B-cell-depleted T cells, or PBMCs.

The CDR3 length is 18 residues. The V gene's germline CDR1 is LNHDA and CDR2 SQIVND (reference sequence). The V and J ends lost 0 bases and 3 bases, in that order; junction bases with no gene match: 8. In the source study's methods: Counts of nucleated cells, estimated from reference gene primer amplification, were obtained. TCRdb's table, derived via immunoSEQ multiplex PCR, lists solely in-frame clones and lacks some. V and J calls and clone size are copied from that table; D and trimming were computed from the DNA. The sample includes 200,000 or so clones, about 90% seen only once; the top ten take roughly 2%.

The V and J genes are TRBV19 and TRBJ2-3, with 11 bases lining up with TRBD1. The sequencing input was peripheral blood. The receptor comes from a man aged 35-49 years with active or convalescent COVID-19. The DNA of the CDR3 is TGTGCCAGTAGTATAGATCCCAGGACAGGGGGCGCGACAGATACGCAGTATTTT. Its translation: CASSIDPRTGGATDTQYF.